This record concerns one T cell receptor beta chain sequence. The CDR3 has 18 amino acids. This record belongs to a study of control samples from healthy donors and cancer patients. Sequencing used immunoSEQ multiplex PCR; TCRdb keeps in-frame clones, though not all of them. The sample yields around 33,000 clones, more than 85% seen once. The material sequenced was PBMCs. The TCR sequence derives from a woman between 35 and 50 years old with lung cancer. The chain uses TRBV21-1 and TRBJ2-4; TRBD2 is the table's D call and was not checked against the DNA. TRBV21-1 is a pseudogene segment. For the CDR3, the DNA is TGTGCCAGCAGTCGGACTAGCGGGGGGGTACTAGCCAAAAACATTCAGTACTTC. It translates to CASSRTSGGVLAKNIQYF.